The T cell receptor (beta chain) described here comes from a study of vaccination and CD4 T cells after COVID-19. The wider study: With a range of 35 to 161, the median interval from diagnosis to drawing post-COVID samples was around 100 days.

CD4+ T cells that had been cultured provided DNA sequenced with the Oncomine TCR Beta short-read assay. TCRdb re-called the PCR reads through MiXCR, storing one row per CDR3 protein. The sample shows 20,000 to 25,000 distinct CDR3 sequences, over 40% of them seen only once. As for time point: late sampling 161 to 241 days after vaccination in a few convalescent patients. Treatment defined: roughly 11-day PBMC culture with coronavirus spike peptide pools or control peptides (ViraFEST assay). Per germline, CDR1 SGHTA and CDR2 FQGNSA. The length of the CDR3 is 15 residues. J was trimmed by 3 bases and V by 0 bases; bases with no gene match: 5. Details on this clonotype: Its antigen is not identified.

The sequencing used CD4+ T cells from blood, cultured in vitro, collected about 7 months after SARS-CoV-2 vaccination. This chain connects TRBV7-2 to TRBJ2-7, with 7 nucleotides matching TRBD2. The TCR was taken from a human donor who had recovered from COVID-19. The DNA of the CDR3 is TGTGCCAGCAGCTTAGCGGTTGGCGGGAGCTACGAGCAGTACTTC. Its translation: CASSLAVGGSYEQYF.